This T cell receptor (beta chain) was identified in a study of blood T cell repertoires in COVID-19. Looking at the study overall: PBMCs, B-cell-depleted T cells, or T cells provided the cDNA or gDNA that made up the material.

The CDR3 has 13 residues. The germline V gene has CDR1 SQVTM and CDR2 ANQGSEA. The V end lost 5 bases, the J end lost 4 bases, and 14 bases lay between the germline ends. Under the authors' procedure: It was from reference gene primer amplification that nucleated cell counts were estimated. Clones were sequenced by immunoSEQ multiplex PCR, and TCRdb holds only the in-frame ones, with some missing. V and J calls and clone size are copied from that table; D and trimming were computed from the DNA. This sample carries approximately 290,000 clones, approximately 90% of them seen once, and the ten largest clones take roughly 0.8%.

The clonotype originates from a young man with acute or convalescent COVID-19. Sequencing used peripheral blood. The chain combines TRBV29-1 with TRBJ1-1; D is unresolved. The CDR3 reads CSVSYGVGTEAFF. The DNA of the CDR3 is TGCAGCGTTAGTTACGGGGTAGGCACTGAAGCTTTCTTT.